This record concerns one T cell receptor beta chain sequence. Here immunoSEQ multiplex PCR was the method, and the copy in TCRdb shows in-frame clones only, minus some. The data hold 25,000 to 30,000 clones, with about four fifths observed a single time. The data derive from a study of graft-versus-host responses after intestinal transplantation. Study-level information: Multivisceral, liver-intestinal, or isolated intestinal transplants were received by the recipients.

Germline V gives CDR1 MNHNS, CDR2 SASEGT. With 3 bases removed from V and 0 bases from J, the gap between germline ends came to 14 bases. This CDR3 has 16 residues. Lymphocytes from graft epithelium and lamina propria were isolated. The sample was ileum tissue, taken 98 days after intestinal transplantation. The J gene is TRBJ1-1, the V gene TRBV6-1; D is possibly TRBD1 (5 bases). This clonotype was obtained from a human patient who received an intestinal transplant, so some T cells may come from the graft donor. CDR3 sequence reads: CASSDRAGPLNTEAFF. DNA for the CDR3: TGTGCCAGCAGTGATAGAGCGGGACCTCTGAACACTGAAGCTTTCTTT.